This TCR beta chain was profiled in a study of blood T cells in healthy people across ages (dated by TCRdb to between 2014 and 2017). For context, the study as a whole: In model experiments, template switching captured about one uniquely barcoded TCR beta cDNA molecule for every two T cells. Using deep sequencing normalized with unique cDNA molecular identifiers, the study measured how TCR beta repertoire diversity changes with age. The donors were divided into four age groups: young (average approximately 16 years), middle-aged (around 41), aged (roughly 60) and long-lived (approximately 74). To avoid experimental bias, donors of different ages were randomly spread across the sequencing lanes. Two additional independent replicas of 1 million unique cDNA reads from the same blood draw were analyzed for two donors (one aged 18 to 29 and one aged 80 or older).

Library preparation employed 5' RACE. TCRdb shows the sequencer as Illumina HiSeq 2500. A second roughly 7 to 12 cycle PCR used a sample-barcoded 5' primer and a J-beta primer mix. Each TCR beta cDNA molecule received a unique molecular identifier from a template-switch 5' adaptor carrying 12 random nucleotides. Each sample yielded at least 3 million CDR3-containing paired-end reads. All of the RNA was converted into first-strand cDNA using the Mint cDNA synthesis kit, with a TRBC-specific oligonucleotide serving as the primer. After uracil-DNA glycosylase treatment, a first 18-cycle PCR used universal primers M1SS and BC2_uni_R on all cDNA. The study's processing was this. Each sample was normalized by randomly selecting 1 million high-quality reads, each carrying a distinct molecular identifier. Instead of being binned into consensus sequences, reads with shared molecular identifiers were discarded. MiTCR, run with a Q25 quality threshold and the strictest error-elimination algorithm, handled CDR3 identification, clonotype clustering and error correction. A nonparametric unseen species model with Euler transformation was used to estimate a lower bound on total TCR beta diversity. In TCRdb, the public reads were trimmed at Q25 with fastp and aligned with MiXCR, with productive beta chains retained. Identical CDR3 protein sequences are pooled into one entry, listed with their most common genes and DNA. The V and J calls reflect TCRdb's pipeline rather than the authors' work. The sample table contains some 1,500,000 distinct CDR3 sequences; only one count was recorded for roughly 43% of them. Jointly, the top ten make up under 5% of the sample.

V and J are truncated by 6 bases and 0 bases respectively, leaving an intervening sequence of 13 bases. CDR1 and CDR2, looked up from the germline V gene (reference sequence), are MNHEY and SMNVEV. From the cysteine through the phenylalanine, the CDR3 covers 15 amino acids. Kept here is only the CDR3 DNA, which spans 45 bases and is read in frame from base 1. The approximately 39 donors, aged about 6 to 95 years, were systemically healthy Caucasian individuals from Russia. Each donor gave about 9.7 milliliters of peripheral blood, drawn into EDTA-treated Vacutainer tubes. PBMCs were isolated by Ficoll-Paque density-gradient centrifugation, with at least 6 million obtained per sample. Total RNA, at least 6 micrograms per sample, was extracted from PBMCs with Trizol reagent. The percentages of naive CD45RAhigh/CD27high T cells were determined by flow cytometry on a PBMC aliquot from every donor. Summary of the overall study and its limitations: Estimates of total diversity based on one million sequenced T cells were regarded as lower bounds and as underestimates. The percentage of naive T cells measured by flow cytometry correlated strongly with observed TCR beta diversity. As age increased, observed TCR beta diversity per million T cells dropped in a roughly linear way, and a significant reduction was already evident by age 40. Compared with the aged group, the long-lived group had more naive CD4+ T cells, fewer expanded clones and increased TCR diversity, a pattern suggesting age selection. Because donor CMV infection status was unknown, age-related changes in expanded clonotypes were potentially confounded. Bulk unsorted PBMC profiling prevented conclusive comparison of naive and antigen-experienced compartments.

This clonotype was seen more than once but under ten times. The antigen it binds to is not known. It has no much larger one-base neighbor in the sample; base qualities were not kept. The TCR sequence derives from a young woman in good health. The chain is assembled from TRBV27 and TRBJ2-3; there is no confident call for the D gene. The material sequenced was blood. This receptor has the CDR3 CASRLEIASTDTQYF. The nucleotide sequence is given as TGTGCCAGCAGATTGGAAATAGCTAGCACAGATACGCAGTATTTT.